The 3 T cell receptor beta chains below were found in one sample sequenced in a study of pediatric ulcerative colitis. Assay used: immunoSEQ multiplex PCR; TCRdb lists only in-frame clones, some missing. The sample records 30,000 to 45,000 clones, roughly 83% being singletons. Sequences were obtained from blood. These receptors originate from a girl between 5 and 17 years old with moderate ulcerative colitis.

V usage is TRBV7-9 and J usage is TRBJ1-2; D remains unclear. V was trimmed by 3 bases and J by 5 bases, leaving 13 bases between them. Germline loops: CDR1 SEHNR, CDR2 FQNEAQ (reference sequence). The CDR3 is made up of 14 amino acids. The CDR3 nucleotides read TGTGCCAGCAGCTTTCCCCAGGCGGGGTATGGCTACACCTTC. This sequence encodes CASSFPQAGYGYTF.

This clone was detected a few times. The V call is TRBV5-6, the J call TRBJ1-5; weak D call: TRBD1 (5 bases). Germline CDR1 SGHDT, CDR2 YYEEEE. This CDR3 comprises 12 residues. Trimming stripped 1 base from V and 11 bases from J, with 10 bases between. Here the CDR3 DNA reads TGTGCCAGCAGCTTGTGGGGGTCGGCCCAGCATTTT. Amino acid sequence: CASSLWGSAQHF.

The chain carries TRBV4-1 and TRBJ2-2; unclear D gene. CDR1 and CDR2 from the germline V gene are MGHRA and YSYEKL. Trimming pared 0 bases from V and 5 bases from J, leaving 4 bases between. The CDR3 has 13 residues. The CDR3 bases are TGCGCCAGCAGCCAAGATAGAACCGGGGAGCTGTTTTTT. The encoded protein is CASSQDRTGELFF.